The 15 T cell receptor beta chains in this list originate from one sample, sequenced in a study of shared T cell receptors in the human thymus. Produced via immunoSEQ multiplex PCR; TCRdb's table is partial and in-frame only. The sample includes hundreds of thousands of clones, around 82% of them seen just once. A further study also used this sample, focusing on human thymus T cells.

Material: thymocytes. Every receptor here comes from a boy less than two years old with a congenital heart defect.

This clone was seen only a few times. V usage is TRBV5-6 and J usage is TRBJ1-2, with TRBD1 matching over 8 bases. Germline V gene data show CDR1 as SGHDT and CDR2 as YYEEEE. There are 14 residues in the CDR3. J was trimmed by 8 bases and V by 0 bases; bases with no gene match: 6. The CDR3 region is CASSLVGQGRGYTF. CDR3 nucleotides: TGTGCCAGCAGCTTGGTCGGACAGGGAAGAGGCTACACCTTC.

This chain joins TRBV11-2 and TRBJ2-7, with 7 bases matching TRBD2. The CDR3 extends over 15 amino acids. Germline CDR1 reads SGHAT; CDR2 reads FQNNGV. The V and J ends lost 0 bases and 0 bases, in that order; junction bases with no gene match: 2. As DNA, the CDR3 is TGTGCCAGCAGCTTAGAGCCTAGCGGCTCCTACGAGCAGTACTTC. Protein product: CASSLEPSGSYEQYF.

The gene calls are TRBV29-1 and TRBJ2-2, with 7 bases matching TRBD1. V was clipped by 0 bases and J by 1 base; unmatched bases: 2. The CDR3 contains 15 residues. Germline V gene data show CDR1 as SQVTM and CDR2 as ANQGSEA. The CDR3 region has the DNA TGCAGCGTTGAAGATGGGGACAGGAACACCGGGGAGCTGTTTTTT. As protein: CSVEDGDRNTGELFF.

CDR3 bases: TGCAGCGTTACGCCCTGGGACAGGGGGATCTACGAGCAGTACTTC. This encodes CSVTPWDRGIYEQYF. The genes are TRBV29-1 and TRBJ2-7, with 11 bases aligning to TRBD1. The CDR3 extends over 15 amino acids. Trimming took 5 bases from V and 3 from J; bases not matched to a gene: 9. Germline V gene data show CDR1 as SQVTM and CDR2 as ANQGSEA.

This clone has more than one count but fewer than ten. The V call is TRBV5-4, the J call TRBJ2-7; 11 positions match TRBD2. The CDR3 length is 16 residues. J was trimmed by 2 bases and V by 4 bases; bases with no gene match: 8. Germline CDR1 SGHNT, CDR2 YYREEE (reference sequence). The CDR3 spells CASSPLGTSGTYEQYF. DNA for the CDR3: TGTGCCAGCAGCCCCCTAGGGACTAGCGGCACCTACGAGCAGTACTTC.

This clone turned up a few times. The chain joins TRBV28 to TRBJ1-5, with 7 nucleotides matching TRBD1. V gave up 4 bases and J gave up 5 bases; unmatched junction bases: 5. The CDR3 covers 14 residues. CDR1 is MDHEN, CDR2 SYDVKM, per germline. CDR3 sequence: CASSSRQGYQPQHF. CDR3 sequence (DNA): TGTGCCAGCAGTTCCCGACAGGGATATCAGCCCCAGCATTTT.

The sample holds a few counts of this clone. The genes are TRBV29-1 and TRBJ2-5; D gene ambiguous. This CDR3 region has 10 residues. Per germline, CDR1 SQVTM and CDR2 ANQGSEA. The CDR3 region is CTAWAETQYF. The CDR3 bases are TGCACCGCCTGGGCGGAGACCCAGTACTTC.

The gene calls are TRBV15 and TRBJ1-5; D gene unclear. CDR1 LNHNV and CDR2 YYDKDF come from the germline V gene (reference sequence). CDR3 length: 17 residues. Trimming took 3 bases from V and 1 from J, leaving 16 bases between them. The CDR3 DNA follows: TGTGCCACCAGCAGGTCTTCCGGGGAAAGAAGCAATCAGCCCCAGCATTTT. As protein: CATSRSSGERSNQPQHF.

The J gene is TRBJ2-7, the V gene TRBV12-5; weak D call: TRBD1 (5 bases). Trimming stripped 1 base from V and 0 bases from J, with 7 bases between. Germline V gene lookup returns CDR1 LGHNT and CDR2 FRNRAP. This CDR3 has 14 residues. CDR3 DNA sequence: TGTGCTAGTGGTTTGGGCGACAGCTCCTACGAGCAGTACTTC. Encoded protein: CASGLGDSSYEQYF. Filled out from reference TRBV12-5 and TRBJ2-7, the complete variable domain reads DARVTQTPRHKVTEMGQEVTMRCQPILGHNTVFWYRQTMMQGLELLAYFRNRAPLDDSGMPKDRFSAEMPDATLATLKIQPSEPRDSAVYFCASGLGDSSYEQYFGPGTRLTVT.

The chain joins TRBV28 to TRBJ2-7, with 8 bases lining up with TRBD1. CDR3 length equals 14 residues. Trimming took 4 bases from V and 2 from J; bases not matched to a gene: 4. Germline V gene sequence: CDR1 MDHEN, CDR2 SYDVKM. CDR3 in amino acids: CASSSPDRAYEQYF. CDR3 nucleotides: TGTGCCAGCAGTTCCCCGGACAGGGCCTACGAGCAGTACTTC.

The chain links TRBV4-1 to TRBJ2-3, with D possibly TRBD2 on 6 matching bases. The CDR3 length is 16 residues. With 3 bases removed from V and 4 bases from J, the gap between germline ends came to 17 bases. Germline V gives CDR1 MGHRA, CDR2 YSYEKL. The CDR3 loop reads CASSHRPGEEADTQYF. As DNA, the CDR3 is TGCGCCAGCAGCCATAGACCGGGAGAGGAGGCAGATACGCAGTATTTT.

The CDR3 loop is CASSENPVPYEQYF. The CDR3 DNA follows: TGCGCCAGCAGCGAGAATCCCGTCCCTTACGAGCAGTACTTC. The J gene is TRBJ2-7, the V gene TRBV5-1; no definite D call. The germline V gene has CDR1 SGHRS and CDR2 YFSETQ. Between the trimmed V and J ends, which lost 4 bases and 4 bases, there was a span of 15 bases. The CDR3 is 14 amino acids.

The chain recombines TRBV4-3 with TRBJ2-1; 8 bases match TRBD1. The V and J ends lost 0 bases and 1 base, in that order; junction bases with no gene match: 17. From germline, CDR1 is LGHNA and CDR2 YSLEER. The CDR3 contains 21 residues. CDR3 coding DNA: TGCGCCAGCAGCCAAGAAGGCGGAGGGCATAAGACAGGGGTATCCTACAATGAGCAGTTCTTC. Its protein product is CASSQEGGGHKTGVSYNEQFF.

Only one count was recorded for this clone. V and J are TRBV9 and TRBJ2-2, with D maybe TRBD2 (5 bases). The CDR3 totals 14 residues. Germline V gene data show CDR1 as SGDLS and CDR2 as YYNGEE. The V and J ends lost 0 bases and 4 bases respectively, with 7 bases between them. Here the CDR3 reads CASSVGGFTGELFF. The CDR3 DNA reads TGTGCCAGCAGCGTAGGCGGGTTCACCGGGGAGCTGTTTTTT.

V and J are TRBV19 and TRBJ1-3; D gene unclear. The CDR3 sequence is 19 residues long. Trimming removed 0 bases from V and 0 bases from J, with 18 bases in between. Germline loops: CDR1 LNHDA, CDR2 SQIVND (reference sequence). The CDR3 reads CASSIEKEGGSSSGNTIYF. The CDR3 nucleotides read TGTGCCAGTAGTATAGAAAAGGAGGGCGGCAGTAGCTCTGGAAACACCATATATTTT.